This T cell receptor (beta chain) was recorded in a study of blood T cell repertoires in COVID-19. Sequenced by immunoSEQ multiplex PCR; TCRdb stores in-frame clones only, minus some. The top ten hold around 6.3% of the sample, which has about 370,000 clones, around 87% seen once. With V trimmed by 7 bases and J by 5 bases, 5 bases remained unmatched. This CDR3 is built from 12 residues. Germline V lookup: CDR1 MNHEY, CDR2 SMNVEV (reference sequence). V usage is TRBV27 and J usage is TRBJ2-7; 7 bases line up with TRBD2. This clonotype was sampled from a man younger than 30 with active or convalescent COVID-19. Specimen: peripheral blood. The CDR3 spells CASNDRGDEQYF. The CDR3 coding sequence is TGTGCCAGCAACGACCGGGGGGACGAGCAGTACTTC.